A single sample is the source of the 14 T cell receptor beta chains below, sequenced in a study of glioma-infiltrating T cells after dendritic cell vaccination. Repertoires were generated with immunoSEQ multiplex PCR, while TCRdb's copy carries only in-frame clones and drops some. Of under 40,000 clones detected, 90% appear once; the ten largest clones hold 2.2%. Sequenced here: blood, sampled before dendritic cell vaccination. These receptors were taken from a human donor with glioblastoma.

CDR3 protein: CASSRLRGSSSGANVLTF. The CDR3 coding sequence is TGCGCCAGCAGTAGACTCAGGGGCTCAAGCTCTGGGGCCAACGTCCTGACTTTC. This sequence joins TRBV4-1 and TRBJ2-6; perhaps TRBD1 as D (6 bases). Trimming took 6 bases from V and 0 from J, leaving 18 bases between them. The CDR3 spans 18 residues. In germline, CDR1 is MGHRA, CDR2 YSYEKL.

The V call is TRBV5-4, the J call TRBJ1-3; TRBD1 is a possible D gene (6 bases). V lost 7 bases and J lost 8, with 16 bases in between. The CDR3 length is 13 residues. Per the germline V gene, CDR1 is SGHNT and CDR2 is YYREEE (reference sequence). As DNA, the CDR3 is TGTGCCAGCGGGAAGGCAGGGGAATACACCATATATTTT. It translates to CASGKAGEYTIYF.

The CDR3 here is CASSYHRGGLETQYF. In nucleotides, the CDR3 is TGTGCCAGCAGTTACCACAGGGGAGGCCTAGAGACCCAGTACTTC. The V and J genes are TRBV6-5 and TRBJ2-5, with D maybe TRBD1 (7 bases). CDR1 is MNHEY, CDR2 SVGAGI, per germline. V was shortened by 2 bases and J by 4 bases, with 14 bases between the two germline ends. CDR3 length: 15 amino acids.

With respect to this clone: A junction boundary mismatches the germline segment, possibly from a read error. The rearrangement joins TRBV7-7 to TRBJ2-7; perhaps TRBD1 as D (6 bases). Germline V gives CDR1 SSHAT, CDR2 FNYEAQ (reference sequence). The CDR3 has 14 amino acids. CDR3 protein: CASSLKQGAYEQYF. The CDR3 region has the DNA TGTGCTAGCAGCTTAAAACAGGGAGCTTACGAGCAGTACTTC. The complete variable domain, with remaining parts taken from reference TRBV7-7 and TRBJ2-7, reads GAGVSQSPRYKVTKRGQDVTLRCDPISSHATLYWYQQALGQGPEFLTYFNYEAQPDKSGLPSDRFSAERPEGSISTLTIQRTEQRDSAMYRCASSLKQGAYEQYFGPGTRLTVT.

J is TRBJ2-3 and V is TRBV7-9, with D tentatively TRBD2 (7 bases). From germline, CDR1 is SEHNR and CDR2 FQNEAQ (reference sequence). V was cut by 5 bases and J by 6 bases, with 21 bases left in between. This CDR3 spans 16 amino acids. In DNA, the CDR3 is TGTGCCAGCAGCCAGACAGGCGGGCCCGGGGGGGATACGCAGTATTTT. Its translation is CASSQTGGPGGDTQYF.

This clone came up once. The rearrangement links TRBV29-1 to TRBJ1-2, with 8 bases lining up with TRBD1. Trimming removed 6 bases from V and 8 bases from J; junction bases left unmatched: 17. CDR3 size: 15 residues. In germline, CDR1 is SQVTM, CDR2 ANQGSEA. The CDR3 loop reads CSVPTVGQALNGYTF. The CDR3 DNA reads as TGCAGCGTCCCAACCGTGGGACAGGCTCTTAACGGCTACACCTTC.

The rearrangement links TRBV18 to TRBJ2-7, with a tentative D call TRBD1 (5 bases). The germline V gene encodes CDR1 KGHSH and CDR2 LQKENI. The ends were cut back, 4 bases at V and 6 bases at J, with 13 bases in the middle. This CDR3 comprises 13 residues. The CDR3 nucleotides read TGTGCCAGCTCACGGGGCCCAGGCGGCGAGCAGTACTTC. Residues: CASSRGPGGEQYF.

V and J are TRBV7-8 and TRBJ1-2; no clear D. CDR1 and CDR2 (germline): SGHVS, FQNEAQ. This CDR3 has 11 residues. Trimming left V 8 bases short and J 5 bases short, with 9 bases between. The CDR3 sequence: CASGPMYGYTF. Written as DNA, the CDR3 is TGTGCCAGCGGCCCGATGTATGGCTACACCTTC. The whole variable domain, remainder taken from reference TRBV7-8 and TRBJ1-2, is GAGVSQSPRYKVAKRGQDVALRCDPISGHVSLFWYQQALGQGPEFLTYFQNEAQLDKSGLPSDRFFAERPEGSVSTLKIQRTQQEDSAVYLCASGPMYGYTFGSGTRLTVV.

The CDR3 nucleotides read TGTGCCAGCTCACCCGCGTTAGAGTACGAGCAGTACTTC. It is translated as CASSPALEYEQYF. The chain couples TRBV18 to TRBJ2-5; D is undetermined. The J call may be faulty, since TRBJ2-7 better matches the DNA end. The CDR3 length is 13 residues. Germline assignment: CDR1 KGHSH and CDR2 LQKENI.

This clone was detected once. The gene calls are TRBV4-2 and TRBJ1-2; tentative D call: TRBD1 (5 bases). V lost 0 bases, J lost 5 bases, and 19 bases lay in between. Germline V CDR1 and CDR2: LGHNA, YNFKEQ. This CDR3 has 17 residues. The CDR3 spells CASSQDVARADRYGYTF. Here the CDR3 DNA reads TGTGCCAGCAGCCAAGATGTCGCCAGGGCCGATCGATATGGCTACACCTTC.

The genes are TRBV6-5 and TRBJ2-7, with 7 positions matching TRBD1. Looked up from germline, CDR1 is MNHEY and CDR2 is SVGAGI. The CDR3 contains 14 residues. J lost 2 bases, V lost 5 bases, and 6 bases had no gene match. CDR3 residues: CASSPRDSPYEQYF. DNA for the CDR3: TGTGCCAGCAGTCCACGGGACAGTCCCTACGAGCAGTACTTC.

The chain couples TRBV19 to TRBJ2-6, with TRBD1 identical over 8 bases. The germline gives CDR1 LNHDA, CDR2 SQIVND (reference sequence). Trimming removed 8 bases from V and 1 base from J; junction bases left unmatched: 4. The CDR3 extends over 15 amino acids. In DNA, the CDR3 is TGTGCCAGTCGACAGGGGTGGTCTGGGGCCAACGTCCTGACTTTC. Protein product: CASRQGWSGANVLTF.

This clone was seen just once. The chain combines TRBV29-1 with TRBJ1-2; TRBD1 agrees at 7 bases. The CDR3 length is 11 residues. With 8 bases clipped from V and 3 bases from J, the junction kept 3 bases outside the gene matches. Germline-derived CDR1 and CDR2 are SQVTM and ANQGSEA. CDR3 nucleotides: TGCAGCTGGACAGGCGACTATGGCTACACCTTC. Protein product: CSWTGDYGYTF. Using reference TRBV29-1 and TRBJ1-2 for the parts outside the CDR3, the full variable domain is SAVISQKPSRDICQRGTSLTIQCQVDSQVTMMFWYRQQPGQSLTLIATANQGSEATYESGFVIDKFPISRPNLTFSTLTVSNMSPEDSSIYLCSWTGDYGYTFGSGTRLTVV.

V and J are TRBV4-3 and TRBJ2-5; 11 nucleotides match TRBD2. This CDR3 has 16 amino acids. Trimming cost V 0 bases and J 3 bases; bases outside gene matches: 3. The germline V gene encodes CDR1 LGHNA and CDR2 YSLEER. CDR3 in amino acids: CASSQEEGLAEETQYF. CDR3 DNA: TGCGCCAGCAGCCAAGAGGAGGGACTAGCGGAAGAGACCCAGTACTTC.